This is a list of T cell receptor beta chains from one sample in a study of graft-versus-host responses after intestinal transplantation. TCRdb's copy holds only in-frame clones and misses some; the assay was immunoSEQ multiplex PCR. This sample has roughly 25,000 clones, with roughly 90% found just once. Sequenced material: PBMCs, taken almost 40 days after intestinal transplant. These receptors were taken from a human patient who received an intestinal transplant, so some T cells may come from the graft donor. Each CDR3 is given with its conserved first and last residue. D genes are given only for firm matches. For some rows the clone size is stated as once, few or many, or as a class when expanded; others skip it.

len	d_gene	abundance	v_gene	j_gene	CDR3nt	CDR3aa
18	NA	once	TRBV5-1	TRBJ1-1	TGCGCCAGCAGCATCCGGGGTGCCTCCCGCGTTATGAACACTGAAGCTTTCTTT	CASSIRGASRVMNTEAFF
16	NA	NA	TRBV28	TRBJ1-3	TGTGCCAGCAGTCTGGCGAGCCTAAGGGGTGGAAACACCATATATTTT	CASSLASLRGGNTIYF
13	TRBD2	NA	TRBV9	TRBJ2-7	TGTGCCAGCAGCGTAGGACTAGCGTACGAGCAGTACTTC	CASSVGLAYEQYF
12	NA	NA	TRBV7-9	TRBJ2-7	TGTGCCAGCAGCTTAAAGGGGCACGAGCAGTACTTC	CASSLKGHEQYF
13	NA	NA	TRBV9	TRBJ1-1	TGTGCCAGCAGTGACTCCTCGGGCACTGAAGCTTTCTTT	CASSDSSGTEAFF
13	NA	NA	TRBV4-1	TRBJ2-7	TGCGCCAGCAGCCAAATAAGGGGCCACGAGCAGTACTTC	CASSQIRGHEQYF
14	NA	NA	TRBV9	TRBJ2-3	TGTGCCAGCAGCGTTGAGTCGACGCGCAGTACGCAGTATTTT	CASSVESTRSTQYF
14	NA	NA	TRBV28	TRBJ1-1	TGTGCCAGCAGTTTACAGGGAGGGGACACTGAAGCTTTCTTT	CASSLQGGDTEAFF
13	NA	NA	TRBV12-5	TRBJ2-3	TGTGCTAGTGGAGGCCCGGGTGGGGATACGCAGTATTTT	CASGGPGGDTQYF
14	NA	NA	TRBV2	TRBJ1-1	TGTGCCAGCGGCCAGGGTACATTGAGCACTGAAGCTTTCTTT	CASGQGTLSTEAFF
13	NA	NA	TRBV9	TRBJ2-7	TGTGCCAGCAAGGGACACTTGGGATACGAGCAGTACTTC	CASKGHLGYEQYF
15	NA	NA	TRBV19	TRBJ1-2	TGTGCCAGTAGTTTTAGGGTGGGCGACTCCTATGGCTACACCTTC	CASSFRVGDSYGYTF
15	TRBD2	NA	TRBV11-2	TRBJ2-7	TGTGCCAGCAGCTTCGTAGCGGGAGCTTCTTACGAGCAGTACTTC	CASSFVAGASYEQYF
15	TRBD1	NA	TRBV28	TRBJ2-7	TGTGCCAGCAGCGGGACAGGGAGAATCCCCTACGAGCAGTACTTC	CASSGTGRIPYEQYF
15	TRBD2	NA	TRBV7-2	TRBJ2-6	TGTGCCAGCAGCGGGAGGGCCCTCGGGGCCAACGTCCTGACTTTC	CASSGRALGANVLTF
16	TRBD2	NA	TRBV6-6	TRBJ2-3	TGTGCCAGCAGGCCGGGACTAGCGGGTAGCACAGATACGCAGTATTTT	CASRPGLAGSTDTQYF
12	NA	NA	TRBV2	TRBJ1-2	TGTGCCAGCAGTACCGGGGTATATGGCTACACCTTC	CASSTGVYGYTF
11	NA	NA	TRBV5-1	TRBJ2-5	TGCGCCAGCAGCCGGGGGGAGACCCAGTACTTC	CASSRGETQYF
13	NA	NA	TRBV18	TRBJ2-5	TGTGCCAGCTCCCCCCCGATGGGGGAGACCCAGTACTTC	CASSPPMGETQYF
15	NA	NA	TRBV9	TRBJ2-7	TGTGCCAGCAGCGTAGGAATAACAGGTTCCTACGAGCAGTACTTC	CASSVGITGSYEQYF
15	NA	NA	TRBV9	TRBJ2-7	TGTGCCAGCAGCCCCGGAGGGGGGTTCTCCTACGAGCAGTACTTC	CASSPGGGFSYEQYF
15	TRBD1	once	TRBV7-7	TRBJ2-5	TGTGCTAGCAGCTCTGGGACAGGCCCTCAAGAGACCCAGTACTTC	CASSSGTGPQETQYF
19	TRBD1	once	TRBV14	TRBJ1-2	TGTGCCAGCAGCGACAGGGGGCGCCTCTCGGACCCGGAGGTATATGGCTACACCTTC	CASSDRGRLSDPEVYGYTF
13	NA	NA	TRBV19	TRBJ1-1	TGTGCCAGTAGTCCTAGTGGGAACACTGAAGCTTTCTTT	CASSPSGNTEAFF
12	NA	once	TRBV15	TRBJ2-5	TGTGCCACCAGCAGGACAGGGAGGGACCAGTACTTC	CATSRTGRDQYF
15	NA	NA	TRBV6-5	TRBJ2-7	TGTGCCAGCAGTTACTCGGGGGGACACCCGTACGAGCAGTACTTC	CASSYSGGHPYEQYF
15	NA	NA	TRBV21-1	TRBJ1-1	TGTGCCAGCAGCTCACAGGGAAGGATGAACACTGAAGCTTTCTTT	CASSSQGRMNTEAFF
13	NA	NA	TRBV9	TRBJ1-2	TGTGCCAGCAGCGTAGGACTTAACTATGGCTACACCTTC	CASSVGLNYGYTF
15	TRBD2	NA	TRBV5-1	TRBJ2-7	TGCGCCAGCAGCTTAGGACTAGCGTCATCCTACGAGCAGTACTTC	CASSLGLASSYEQYF
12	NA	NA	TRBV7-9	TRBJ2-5	TGTGCCAGCAGCTTCGTAGCAGAGACCCAGTACTTC	CASSFVAETQYF
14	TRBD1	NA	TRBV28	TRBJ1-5	TGTGCCAGCAGAACCGGACAGGGGCGTCAGCCCCAGCATTTT	CASRTGQGRQPQHF
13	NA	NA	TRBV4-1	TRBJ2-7	TGCGCCAGCAGCCAAGTAACGGCTGTCGAGCAGTACTTC	CASSQVTAVEQYF
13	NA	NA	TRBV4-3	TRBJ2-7	TGCGCCAGCAGCCATCAAAATCGGGGGGAGCAGTACTTC	CASSHQNRGEQYF
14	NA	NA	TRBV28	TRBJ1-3	TGTGCCAGCAGCGGCAGGGTAGCTGGAAACACCATATATTTT	CASSGRVAGNTIYF
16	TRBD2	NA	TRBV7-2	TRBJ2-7	TGTGCCAGCAGCTTCGGGGGGGGACGAAGCTCCTACGAGCAGTACTTC	CASSFGGGRSSYEQYF
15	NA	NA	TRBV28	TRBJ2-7	TGTGCCAGCAGTTTATGCGACCGCGTCGCCTACGAGCAGTACTTC	CASSLCDRVAYEQYF
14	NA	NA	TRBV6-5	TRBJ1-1	TGTGCCAGCAGTTACGGGGTTTTAGGGGCTGAAGCTTTCTTT	CASSYGVLGAEAFF
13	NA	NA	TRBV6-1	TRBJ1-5	TGTGCCAGCAGTGGAGGACAAATTCAGCCCCAGCATTTT	CASSGGQIQPQHF
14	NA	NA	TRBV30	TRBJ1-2	TGTGCCTGGAGTCCAGGACAGACTAACTATGGCTACACCTTC	CAWSPGQTNYGYTF
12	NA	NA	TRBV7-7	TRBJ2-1	TGTGCTAGCAGCTTCAGGGTTAATGAGCAGTTCTTC	CASSFRVNEQFF
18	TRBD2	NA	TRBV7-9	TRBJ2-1	TGTGCCAGCAGCTTAGTTCTTAGCGGGAGCATCCCCTACAATGAGCAGTTCTTC	CASSLVLSGSIPYNEQFF
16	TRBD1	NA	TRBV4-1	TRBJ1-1	TGCGCCAGCAGCCAAAGACAGGGGGACCTGAACACTGAAGCTTTCTTT	CASSQRQGDLNTEAFF
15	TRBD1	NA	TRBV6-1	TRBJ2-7	TGTGCCAGCGGACCCTACAGACAGGGGTCCTACGAGCAGTACTTC	CASGPYRQGSYEQYF
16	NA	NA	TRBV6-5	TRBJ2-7	TGTGCCAGCAGTTTAGGGTTTGGCCAGGGGATGTACGATCAGTACTTC	CASSLGFGQGMYDQYF
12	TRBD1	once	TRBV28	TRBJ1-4	TGTGCCAGCAGTGACGACAGGGAAGAACTGTTTTTT	CASSDDREELFF
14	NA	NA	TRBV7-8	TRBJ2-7	TGTGCCAGCAGCTTAGGTCCACGAACGGACGAGCAGTACTTC	CASSLGPRTDEQYF
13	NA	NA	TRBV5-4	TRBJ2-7	TGTGCCAGCAGCTTGGCCGGTGGGAGCGGACAGTACTTC	CASSLAGGSGQYF
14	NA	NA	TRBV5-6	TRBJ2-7	TGTGCCAGCAGCTTGGAAGGGTTTGACTACGAGCAGTACTTC	CASSLEGFDYEQYF
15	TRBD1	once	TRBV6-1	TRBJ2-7	TGTGCCAGCAGTGTTACCGGGACAGGGGGCAACGAGCAGTACTTC	CASSVTGTGGNEQYF
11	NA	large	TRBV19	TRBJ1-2	TGTGCCAGTACGTGGGGGTACGGCTACACCTTC	CASTWGYGYTF
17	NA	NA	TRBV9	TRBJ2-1	TGTGCCAGCAGCGCGAGCCCCTTATGGGGGAGTTACAATGAGCAGTTCTTC	CASSASPLWGSYNEQFF
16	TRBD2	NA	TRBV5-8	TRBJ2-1	TGTGCCAGCAGCTTGATCGGGGGGAGCTCCTACAATGAGCAGTTCTTC	CASSLIGGSSYNEQFF
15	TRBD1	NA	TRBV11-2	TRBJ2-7	TGTGCCAGCAGTTTCCAGGGGGTTTTTTCCTACGAGCAGTACTTC	CASSFQGVFSYEQYF
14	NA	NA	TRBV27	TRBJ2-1	TGTGCCAGCAGTTTAATAGGTTACTACAATGAGCAGTTCTTC	CASSLIGYYNEQFF
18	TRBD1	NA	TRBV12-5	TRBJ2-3	TGTGCTAGTGGTTTGGATAGGACAGGGGGTGCCGGCACAGATACGCAGTATTTT	CASGLDRTGGAGTDTQYF
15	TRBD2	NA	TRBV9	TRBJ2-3	TGTGCCAGCAGCACCCAGGGACTAGCTGAGGGTACGCAGTATTTT	CASSTQGLAEGTQYF
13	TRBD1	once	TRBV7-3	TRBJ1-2	TGTGCCAGCAGCAAAGACAGGGTCGGTGGCTACACCTTC	CASSKDRVGGYTF
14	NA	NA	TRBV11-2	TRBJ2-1	TGTGCCAGCAGCTTACCAGCGGTACACAATGAGCAGTTCTTC	CASSLPAVHNEQFF
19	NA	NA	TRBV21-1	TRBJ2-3	TGTGCCAGCAGCACTCGAAATAAGGTCGGGAAAACTAGCACAGATACGCAGTATTTT	CASSTRNKVGKTSTDTQYF
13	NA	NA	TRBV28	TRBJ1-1	TGTGCCAGCAGTCCAGACAGGTCCCATAAGGCTTTCTTT	CASSPDRSHKAFF